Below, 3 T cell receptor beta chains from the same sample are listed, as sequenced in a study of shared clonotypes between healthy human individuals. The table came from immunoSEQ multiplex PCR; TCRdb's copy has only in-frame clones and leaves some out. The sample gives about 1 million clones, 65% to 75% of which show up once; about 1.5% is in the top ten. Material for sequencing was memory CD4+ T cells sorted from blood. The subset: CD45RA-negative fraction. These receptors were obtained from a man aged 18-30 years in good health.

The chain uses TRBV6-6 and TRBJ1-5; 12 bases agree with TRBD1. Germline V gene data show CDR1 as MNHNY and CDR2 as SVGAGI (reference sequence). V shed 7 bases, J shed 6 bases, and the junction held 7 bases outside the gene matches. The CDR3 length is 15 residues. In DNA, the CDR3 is TGTGCCAGCACGCTTAGGGGACAGGGGGCTCAGCCCCAGCATTTT. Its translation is CASTLRGQGAQPQHF.

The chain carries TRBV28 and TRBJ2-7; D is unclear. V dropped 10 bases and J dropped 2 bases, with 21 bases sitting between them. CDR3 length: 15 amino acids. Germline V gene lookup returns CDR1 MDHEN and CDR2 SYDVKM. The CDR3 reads CATDPRFWDPYEQYF. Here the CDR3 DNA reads TGTGCCACCGACCCCCGGTTTTGGGATCCCTACGAGCAGTACTTC.

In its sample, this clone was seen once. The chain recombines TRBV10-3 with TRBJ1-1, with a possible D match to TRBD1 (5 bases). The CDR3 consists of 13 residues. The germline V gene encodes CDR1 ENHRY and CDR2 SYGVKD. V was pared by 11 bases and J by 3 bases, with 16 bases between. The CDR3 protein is CASGTSDDTEAFF. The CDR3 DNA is TGTGCCTCGGGGACGTCTGACGACACTGAAGCTTTCTTT.